This entry describes one T cell receptor beta chain. Germline lookup yields CDR1 SEHNR and CDR2 FQNEAQ (reference sequence). V shed 5 bases and J shed 7 bases, with 9 bases lying between them. This CDR3 comprises 13 residues. TCRdb's copy holds only in-frame clones and misses some; the assay was immunoSEQ multiplex PCR. Altogether around 330,000 clones are present, more than 75% being singletons, with the ten largest covering 2.6%. This entry is derived from a study of blood T cell repertoires in COVID-19. Sequences were obtained from PBMCs or T cells enriched from blood (not recorded which). This chain links TRBV7-9 with TRBJ1-6, with D hard to call. This TCR was recovered from a man aged 60-69 years who had recovered from COVID-19. This CDR3 reads CASSQNSNSPLHF. The CDR3, as DNA: TGTGCCAGCAGCCAGAACAGCAATTCACCCCTCCACTTT.